Given below is one TCR beta chain in context. This record comes from a study of control samples from healthy donors and cancer patients. The CDR3 runs to 14 residues. CDR1 and CDR2 from the germline V gene are SNHLY and FYNNEI. The V and J ends lost 7 bases and 3 bases respectively, with 12 bases between them. Some clones are missing from TCRdb's copy, which holds only in-frame ones; the method was immunoSEQ multiplex PCR. Of about 77,000 clones in the sample, around 92% are singletons; the top ten hold 4.5% to 7.5%. The TCR comes from an older woman in good health. V is TRBV2 and J is TRBJ1-4; perhaps TRBD1 as D (6 bases). Source material: blood. DNA for the CDR3: TGTGCCAGCAACCAGGGGCTGGCTAATGAAAAACTGTTTTTT. This gives the protein CASNQGLANEKLFF. Combining the CDR3 with reference TRBV2 and TRBJ1-4 gives the whole variable domain EPEVTQTPSHQVTQMGQEVILRCVPISNHLYFYWYRQILGQKVEFLVSFYNNEISEKSEIFDDQFSVERPDGSNFTLKIRSTKLEDSAMYFCASNQGLANEKLFFGSGTQLSVL.